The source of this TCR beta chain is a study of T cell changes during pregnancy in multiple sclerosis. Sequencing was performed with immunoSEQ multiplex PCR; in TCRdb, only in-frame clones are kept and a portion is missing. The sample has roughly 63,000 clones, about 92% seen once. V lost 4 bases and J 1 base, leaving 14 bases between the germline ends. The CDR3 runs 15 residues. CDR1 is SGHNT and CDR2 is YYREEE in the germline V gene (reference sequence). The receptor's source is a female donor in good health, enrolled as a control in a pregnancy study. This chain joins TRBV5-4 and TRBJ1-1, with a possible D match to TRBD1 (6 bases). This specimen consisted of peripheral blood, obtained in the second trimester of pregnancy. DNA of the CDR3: TGTGCCAGCAGCCCCCGGGGCAGGGGGAACACTGAAGCTTTCTTT. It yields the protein CASSPRGRGNTEAFF. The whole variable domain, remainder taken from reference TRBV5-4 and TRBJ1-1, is ETGVTQSPTHLIKTRGQQVTLRCSSQSGHNTVSWYQQALGQGPQFIFQYYREEENGRGNFPPRFSGLQFPNYSSELNVNALELDDSALYLCASSPRGRGNTEAFFGQGTRLTVV.